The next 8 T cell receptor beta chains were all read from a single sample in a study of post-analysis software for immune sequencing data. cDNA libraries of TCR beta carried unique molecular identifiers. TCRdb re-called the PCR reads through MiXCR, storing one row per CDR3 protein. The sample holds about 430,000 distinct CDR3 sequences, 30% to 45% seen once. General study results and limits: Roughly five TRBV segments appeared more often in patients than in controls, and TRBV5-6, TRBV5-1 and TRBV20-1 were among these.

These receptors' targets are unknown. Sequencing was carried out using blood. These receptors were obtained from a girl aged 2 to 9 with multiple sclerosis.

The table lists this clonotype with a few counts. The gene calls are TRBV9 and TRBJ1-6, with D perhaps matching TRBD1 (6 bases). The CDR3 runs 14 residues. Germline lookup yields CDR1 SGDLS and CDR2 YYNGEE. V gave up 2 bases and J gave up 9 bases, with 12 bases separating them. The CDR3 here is CASSVGAGASPLHF. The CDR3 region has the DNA TGTGCCAGCAGCGTCGGGGCAGGGGCTTCACCCCTCCACTTT.

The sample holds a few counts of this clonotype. This chain's CDR3 is CASSGVPGLGLSNTGELFF. The CDR3 region has the DNA TGCGCCAGCAGTGGTGTACCCGGACTAGGGCTATCGAACACCGGGGAGCTGTTTTTT. This sequence joins TRBV10-2 and TRBJ2-2; 7 bases fit TRBD2. The CDR3 has 19 residues. V lost 4 bases to trimming and J lost 0 bases; unmatched junction nucleotides: 14. Germline values: CDR1 WSHSY, CDR2 SAAADI.

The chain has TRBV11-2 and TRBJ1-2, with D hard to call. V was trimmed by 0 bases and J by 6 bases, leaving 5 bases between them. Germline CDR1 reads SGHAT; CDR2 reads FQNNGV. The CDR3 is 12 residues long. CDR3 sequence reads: CASSLDRHGYTF. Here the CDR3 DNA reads TGTGCCAGCAGCTTAGATCGTCATGGCTACACCTTC.

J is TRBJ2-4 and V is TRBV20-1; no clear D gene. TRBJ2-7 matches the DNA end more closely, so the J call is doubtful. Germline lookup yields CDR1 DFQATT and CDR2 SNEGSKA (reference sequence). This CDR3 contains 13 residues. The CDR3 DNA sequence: TGCAGTGCTAGAGTCGTCAGCACCTACGAGCAGTACTTC. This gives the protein CSARVVSTYEQYF.

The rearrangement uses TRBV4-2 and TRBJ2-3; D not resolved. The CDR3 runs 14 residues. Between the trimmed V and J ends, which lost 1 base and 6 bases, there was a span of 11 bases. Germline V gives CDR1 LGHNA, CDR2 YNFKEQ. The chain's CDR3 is CASSQGHGVDTQYF. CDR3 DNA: TGTGCCAGCAGCCAAGGCCATGGGGTGGATACGCAGTATTTT.

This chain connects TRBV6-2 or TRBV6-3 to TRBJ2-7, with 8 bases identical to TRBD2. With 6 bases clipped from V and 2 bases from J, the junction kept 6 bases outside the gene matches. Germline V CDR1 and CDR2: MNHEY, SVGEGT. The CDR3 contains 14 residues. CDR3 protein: CASSGSGKTYEQYF. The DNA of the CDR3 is TGTGCCAGCAGCGGTAGCGGGAAAACCTACGAGCAGTACTTC.

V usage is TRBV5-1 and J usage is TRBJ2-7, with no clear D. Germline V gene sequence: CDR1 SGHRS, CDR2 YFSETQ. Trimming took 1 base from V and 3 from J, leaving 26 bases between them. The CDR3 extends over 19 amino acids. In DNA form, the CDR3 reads TGCGCCAGCAGCTTGATCCGGCTCCAGGCAGTGGAGCCTTACTACGAGCAGTACTTC. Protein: CASSLIRLQAVEPYYEQYF.

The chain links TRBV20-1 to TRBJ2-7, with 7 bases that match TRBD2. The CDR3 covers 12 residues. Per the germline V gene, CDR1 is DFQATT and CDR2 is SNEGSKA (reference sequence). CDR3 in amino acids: CGGGDGVYEQYF. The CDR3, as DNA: TGCGGGGGGGGGGACGGAGTCTACGAGCAGTACTTC.